The 20 T cell receptor beta chains given below trace back to one sample, sequenced in a study of blood T cell repertoires in COVID-19. Clones were sequenced by immunoSEQ multiplex PCR, and TCRdb holds only the in-frame ones, with some missing. The profile shows some 340,000 clones, more than 85% of them singletons. The source material was PBMCs or T cells enriched from blood (not recorded which). The source is a woman in her 30s who had been exposed to COVID-19.

This clone was picked up a small number of times. V is TRBV6-1 and J is TRBJ2-2, with D possibly matching TRBD2 (5 bases). V lost 1 base to trimming and J lost 4 bases, with 10 bases between them. Germline-derived CDR1 and CDR2 are MNHNS and SASEGT. The length of the CDR3 is 15 residues. The CDR3 nucleotides are TGTGCCAGCAGTGAAGTGGCAGGAGGCACCGGGGAGCTGTTTTTT. It codes for CASSEVAGGTGELFF.

This chain links TRBV5-6 with TRBJ1-4; 8 bases line up with TRBD1. Germline trimming cut 3 bases from V and 5 bases from J; bases unmatched to any gene: 6. Looked up from germline, CDR1 is SGHDT and CDR2 is YYEEEE. The CDR3 is 15 residues long. This chain's CDR3 is CASSSGQGRNEKLFF. In DNA, the CDR3 is TGTGCCAGCAGCTCCGGACAGGGAAGAAATGAAAAACTGTTTTTT.

J is TRBJ2-1 and V is TRBV7-2; D may be TRBD2 (7 bases). The V gene lost 3 bases and the J gene lost 11 bases, with 17 bases spanning the gap. CDR1 and CDR2 from the germline V gene are SGHTA and FQGNSA. This CDR3 has 14 amino acids. The CDR3 loop reads CASSFGGARPQQFF. In nucleotides, the CDR3 is TGTGCCAGCAGCTTTGGGGGGGCCCGACCTCAGCAGTTCTTC. Full variable domain (missing parts from reference TRBV7-2 and TRBJ2-1): GAGVSQSPSNKVTEKGKDVELRCDPISGHTALYWYRQSLGQGLEFLIYFQGNSAPDKSGLPSDRFSAERTGGSVSTLTIQRTQQEDSAVYLCASSFGGARPQQFFGPGTRLTVL.

V gene TRBV5-5 combines with J gene TRBJ2-2; 9 nucleotides agree with TRBD2. V lost 4 bases to trimming and J lost 4 bases; unmatched junction nucleotides: 8. There are 16 residues in the CDR3. Per the germline V gene, CDR1 is SGHKS and CDR2 is YYEKEE (reference sequence). The CDR3 here is CASSPSGGSPTGELFF. The CDR3 region has the DNA TGTGCCAGCAGCCCGAGCGGGGGGTCCCCCACCGGGGAGCTGTTTTTT.

The J gene is TRBJ1-2, the V gene TRBV5-1; possibly TRBD1 for D (5 bases). The CDR3 is 12 residues long. V shed 4 bases and J shed 8 bases, with 12 bases lying between them. Germline V gives CDR1 SGHRS, CDR2 YFSETQ. This chain's CDR3 is CASSPGQGGYTF. Here the CDR3 DNA reads TGCGCCAGCAGCCCTGGACAAGGCGGCTACACCTTC.

The rearrangement links TRBV19 to TRBJ1-6; perhaps TRBD1 as D (5 bases). Trimming removed 6 bases from V and 12 bases from J, with 12 bases in between. CDR1 is LNHDA and CDR2 is SQIVND in the germline V gene (reference sequence). The CDR3 loop spans 12 amino acids. CDR3 protein: CASSNRQLPLHF. As DNA, the CDR3 is TGTGCCAGTAGCAATCGACAGTTACCCCTCCACTTT.

This clone was seen only a few times. Here the CDR3 DNA reads TGTGCCAGCAGTTACGGGTACAGTGGACAGGGGGCTGGGAACGAGCAGTACTTC. This translates into CASSYGYSGQGAGNEQYF. V gene TRBV6-2 or TRBV6-3 combines with J gene TRBJ2-7; TRBD1 matches 11 bases. Germline V gene data show CDR1 as MNHEY and CDR2 as SVGEGT. This CDR3 region has 18 residues. V lost 2 bases and J lost 5; bases outside the gene matches: 14.

The chain employs TRBV9 and TRBJ1-2; 7 positions agree with TRBD1. With 3 bases clipped from V and 9 bases from J, the junction kept 8 bases outside the gene matches. Germline lookup yields CDR1 SGDLS and CDR2 YYNGEE. The CDR3 runs to 13 residues. The CDR3 sequence: CASSDWDSRSYTF. The CDR3 DNA follows: TGTGCCAGCAGCGACTGGGACAGCCGCAGCTACACCTTC.

The gene calls are TRBV4-1 and TRBJ1-1; TRBD1 is a possible D gene (6 bases). Germline V gene data show CDR1 as MGHRA and CDR2 as YSYEKL. The CDR3 loop spans 15 amino acids. V was cut by 0 bases and J by 7 bases, with 15 bases left in between. The chain's CDR3 is CASSQEGRGYIEAFF. As DNA, the CDR3 is TGCGCCAGCAGCCAAGAAGGCAGGGGCTATATTGAAGCTTTCTTT.

The rearrangement joins TRBV2 to TRBJ1-2; D perhaps matches TRBD1 (6 bases). Trimming cost V 6 bases and J 8 bases, with 13 bases left between them. Germline V CDR1 and CDR2: SNHLY, FYNNEI. The CDR3 spans 12 residues. CDR3 bases: TGTGCCAGCAGCGGCGGGGGCGCGGGCTACACCTTC. Protein product: CASSGGGAGYTF.

In this sample, this clone turned up once. This chain links TRBV21-1 with TRBJ2-3; TRBD2, as called in the table, went unchecked against the DNA. TRBV21-1 is a pseudogene segment. This CDR3 region has 17 residues. The CDR3 nucleotides read TGTGCCAGCAGCAAAACCCGCGCCCCGCCCAGCACAGATACGCAGTATTTT. Residues: CASSKTRAPPSTDTQYF.

The chain recombines TRBV2 with TRBJ1-1; D perhaps matches TRBD1 (6 bases). This CDR3 has 15 residues. Germline assignment: CDR1 SNHLY and CDR2 FYNNEI. V was clipped by 5 bases and J by 0 bases, with 13 bases between them. CDR3 sequence reads: CASSYTGSMNTEAFF. The CDR3 nucleotides are TGTGCCAGCAGTTACACAGGGAGCATGAACACTGAAGCTTTCTTT.

The chain joins TRBV29-1 to TRBJ1-4; no definite D call. The V and J ends lost 3 bases and 7 bases respectively, with 15 bases between them. Per germline, CDR1 SQVTM and CDR2 ANQGSEA. This CDR3 is built from 14 residues. CDR3 sequence reads: CSVDYDLAGEKLFF. The CDR3 DNA is TGCAGCGTTGACTATGACCTAGCCGGTGAAAAACTGTTTTTT.

The V gene is TRBV6-1, the J gene TRBJ1-1, with 7 bases lining up with TRBD1. Trimming took 3 bases from V and 3 from J; bases not matched to a gene: 7. Germline loops: CDR1 MNHNS, CDR2 SASEGT. The CDR3 has 15 amino acids. CDR3 protein: CASSEQQGIYTEAFF. In DNA, the CDR3 is TGTGCCAGCAGTGAGCAACAGGGGATCTACACTGAAGCTTTCTTT.

This chain uses TRBV10-2 with TRBJ1-1; D possibly corresponds to TRBD1 (5 bases). The CDR3 contains 13 residues. Germline values: CDR1 WSHSY, CDR2 SAAADI. Trimming took off 8 bases at V and 11 bases at J, with 21 bases between the two ends. CDR3 protein: CASHTQNHRWAFF. For the CDR3, the DNA is TGCGCCAGCCACACTCAAAACCACAGGTGGGCTTTCTTT.

The chain has TRBV15 and TRBJ2-7; the match to TRBD1 covers 10 bases. Unmatched junction bases numbered 7, after V lost 5 bases and J lost 0 bases. The germline gives CDR1 LNHNV, CDR2 YYDKDF (reference sequence). The CDR3 extends over 16 amino acids. The CDR3 DNA sequence: TGTGCCACCAGCCGGGACAGGGGCTCTAGCTCCTACGAGCAGTACTTC. This encodes CATSRDRGSSSYEQYF.

The chain links TRBV3-1 (or the pseudogene TRBV3-2) to TRBJ2-3, with 11 bases lining up with TRBD2. The germline V gene has CDR1 LGHDT and CDR2 YNNKEL (reference sequence). The CDR3 is 16 residues long. J lost 6 bases, V lost 4 bases, and 9 bases had no gene match. The CDR3 nucleotides are TGTGCCAGCAGCCCCTATAGCGGGGGGGCCGCCGATACGCAGTATTTT. It translates to CASSPYSGGAADTQYF.

The V call is TRBV5-6, the J call TRBJ2-3, with 10 bases that match TRBD2. The V segment lost 4 bases and the J segment 0 bases; nucleotides outside the gene matches: 14. The CDR3 sequence is 19 residues long. CDR1 is SGHDT, CDR2 YYEEEE, per germline. CDR3 amino acids: CASSQKSSGLAYSTDTQYF. The CDR3 nucleotides are TGTGCCAGCAGCCAAAAATCCTCGGGACTAGCGTATAGCACAGATACGCAGTATTTT.

This sequence joins TRBV5-4 and TRBJ1-1; TRBD1 aligns across 10 bases. The CDR3 has 14 residues. The junction had 5 bases not matched to a gene; V was cut back by 3 bases and J by 6 bases. Germline V CDR1 and CDR2: SGHNT, YYREEE (reference sequence). CDR3 loop: CASSWTGGGPEAFF. The CDR3 nucleotides are TGTGCCAGCAGCTGGACAGGGGGTGGACCTGAAGCTTTCTTT.

This chain joins TRBV5-4 and TRBJ2-1; the D gene is possibly TRBD1 (8 bases). This CDR3 has 19 residues. Germline values: CDR1 SGHNT, CDR2 YYREEE (reference sequence). The V gene lost 4 bases and the J gene lost 2 bases, with 25 bases spanning the gap. The DNA for the CDR3 is TGTGCCAGCAGCCCCTCTCCTAGGGGGGGACAGGCCACCTACAATGAGCAGTTCTTC. As protein: CASSPSPRGGQATYNEQFF. Supplemented by reference TRBV5-4 and TRBJ2-1, the full variable domain reads ETGVTQSPTHLIKTRGQQVTLRCSSQSGHNTVSWYQQALGQGPQFIFQYYREEENGRGNFPPRFSGLQFPNYSSELNVNALELDDSALYLCASSPSPRGGQATYNEQFFGPGTRLTVL.